This T cell receptor (beta chain) was recorded in a study of memory CD4+ T cells and cytomegalovirus serostatus. Study-wide context: Donors were healthy Belgian adults, under 10 CMV seropositive and 20 to 25 seronegative. Study outcomes and limitations: Median bootstrapped AUC for CMV status was about 0.95 originally, just under 0.93 US-trained. CD4+ memory repertoires contained about 40% of the roughly 160 reported CMV TCRbeta sequences.

The sort gate was single viable CD3+CD4+CD8-CD45RO+ cells for memory CD4+ T cells. Donors' CMV status reflects serum IgG against pp150, pp28, p38, p52. V lost 0 bases and J lost 3, with 9 bases in between. Germline V gene sequence: CDR1 SGHRS, CDR2 YFSETQ. The CDR3 spans 15 residues. On this clone: As yet, its antigen is unknown.

Clones were read by immunoSEQ multiplex PCR, and TCRdb kept only the in-frame ones, dropping some. In the table there are 25,000 to 30,000 clones, 70% to 85% of which are singletons. The sequence came from an adult in good health and CMV-seronegative. Sequences were obtained from memory CD4+ T cells from blood. This chain links TRBV5-1 with TRBJ2-2; D perhaps matches TRBD1 (5 bases). This CDR3 is CASSLEGAHTGELFF. The CDR3, as DNA: TGCGCCAGCAGCTTGGAAGGGGCCCACACCGGGGAGCTGTTTTTT.